This entry lists 4 T cell receptor beta chains sequenced from one sample in a study of cytomegalovirus exposure and HLA in healthy donors. Amplification used 60 Vbeta primers and 13 Jbeta primers. The protocol was immunoSEQ multiplex PCR, while the TCRdb copy is restricted to in-frame clones and leaves out a portion. The sample carries roughly 45,000 clones, around 60% recorded once. The sample was PBMCs. The receptors were sampled from a man in his 60s in good health and CMV-seropositive.

This clone was counted only a few times. V is TRBV7-9 and J is TRBJ1-1, with D unresolved. CDR1 and CDR2 from the germline V gene are SEHNR and FQNEAQ (reference sequence). The CDR3 is 14 residues long. V lost 7 bases and J 4 bases, leaving 16 bases between the germline ends. CDR3 in DNA: TGTGCCAGCAACGATCAAAGAGGGAGCACTGAAGCTTTCTTT. This translates into CASNDQRGSTEAFF.

The chain carries TRBV11-2 and TRBJ2-3; D unclear. Trimming cost V 1 base and J 8 bases, with 4 bases left between them. Germline lookup yields CDR1 SGHAT and CDR2 FQNNGV. The CDR3 is made up of 11 amino acids. CDR3 nucleotides: TGTGCCAGCAGCTTAGTCGGTACGCAGTATTTT. This sequence encodes CASSLVGTQYF.

The genes are TRBV7-3 and TRBJ2-5, with D tentatively TRBD2 (6 bases). V was trimmed by 5 bases and J by 2 bases, leaving 9 bases between them. Germline-derived CDR1 and CDR2 are SGHTA and FQGTGA. The CDR3 is made up of 13 amino acids. In nucleotides, the CDR3 is TGTGCCAGCAGCGTTAGCGGTCAAGAGACCCAGTACTTC. As protein: CASSVSGQETQYF.

V usage is TRBV7-3 and J usage is TRBJ2-2; maybe TRBD1 (6 bases). Germline loops: CDR1 SGHTA, CDR2 FQGTGA. This CDR3 has 15 amino acids. V was clipped by 6 bases and J by 0 bases, with 11 bases between them. The CDR3 sequence: CASSWGQANTGELFF. The CDR3 nucleotides are TGTGCCAGCAGTTGGGGACAAGCGAACACCGGGGAGCTGTTTTTT.